A single sample gave rise to the 3 T cell receptor beta chains below, sequenced in a study of T-cell reconstitution after alpha-beta-depleted transplantation in children (dated by TCRdb to the mid-2010s). The intended sense of this specimen's treatment or condition label: allogeneic hematopoietic cell transplantation with graft depleted of TCRalphabeta T cells and CD19 B cells. Receptor libraries were prepared by PCR. TCRdb names Illumina HiSeq 2500 as the instrument used. TCR libraries were prepared with molecular barcoding, using unique molecular identifiers to normalize TCRbeta repertoire quantification. Through fastp at Q25 and MiXCR, TCRdb rebuilt clones from the public reads, retaining in-frame beta chains. Rows with one shared CDR3 protein collapse into an entry with the most common genes and DNA. Across this sample there are 300,000 to 400,000 distinct CDR3 sequences, with around 25% seen only once. Clones ranked in the top ten supply approximately 9.9% of the sample.

Material: PBMCs, mostly from graft donor cells, obtained 180 days after TCRalphabeta/CD19-depleted stem cell transplant. These receptors were obtained from a male patient younger than 18 who had a stem cell transplant for acute lymphoblastic leukemia, so the T cells may come from the graft donor.

This clonotype has just a few counts. The chain links TRBV27 to TRBJ1-6; D unresolved. The CDR3 sequence is 14 residues long. V dropped 2 bases and J dropped 9 bases, with 11 bases sitting between them. Germline lookup yields CDR1 MNHEY and CDR2 SMNVEV (reference sequence). The CDR3 DNA reads TGTGCCAGCAGTTTAAACCTCCATACTTCACCCCTCCACTTT. This codes for CASSLNLHTSPLHF.

This clonotype came up many times. The chain links TRBV15 to TRBJ2-1, with D maybe TRBD1 (7 bases). Trimming left V 5 bases short and J 0 bases short, with 14 bases between. The germline CDR1 and CDR2 sequences are LNHNV and YYDKDF (reference sequence). The CDR3 is made up of 16 amino acids. CDR3 nucleotides: TGTGCCACCAGCGCCCAGGGGGGAAGCTCCTACAATGAGCAGTTCTTC. It yields the protein CATSAQGGSSYNEQFF.

The table lists this clonotype with many counts. The CDR3 coding sequence is TGCGCCAGCAGCTCCCCTAGCGTAGATACGCAGTATTTT. As protein: CASSSPSVDTQYF. The chain recombines TRBV5-1 with TRBJ2-3; D is possibly TRBD2 (6 bases). The CDR3 sequence is 13 residues long. V gave up 3 bases and J gave up 5 bases, with 10 bases separating them. Germline V gene lookup returns CDR1 SGHRS and CDR2 YFSETQ.